This paragraph covers one T cell receptor beta chain sequence. Germline values: CDR1 SGHAT, CDR2 FQNNGV. V was trimmed by 5 bases and J by 8 bases, leaving 21 bases between them. The CDR3 sequence is 15 residues long. Individual cDNA molecules received unique molecular identifiers. TCRdb itself ran the 5' RACE reads through MiXCR, one entry per CDR3 protein. The table has 70,000 or so distinct CDR3 sequences, around 9.1% seen once; the top ten hold about 7.1%. The data were obtained in a study of early T cells in non-severe SARS-CoV-2 infection. For the study at large: Chains were not paired, and sequencing was done on bulk RNA from unsorted whole blood.

Sequenced here: whole blood, sampled at baseline. This sequence joins TRBV11-2 and TRBJ1-2, with D perhaps TRBD1 (5 bases). This sequence originates from an adult who was a healthcare worker with PCR-confirmed SARS-CoV-2 infection or an uninfected control (not recorded which). The CDR3: CASSVPGRPPKGYTF. The CDR3 coding sequence is TGTGCCAGCAGCGTTCCGGGACGACCCCCAAAGGGCTACACCTTC. Looking up the rest from reference TRBV11-2 and TRBJ1-2 gives the full variable domain: EAGVAQSPRYKIIEKRQSVAFWCNPISGHATLYWYQQILGQGPKLLIQFQNNGVVDDSQLPKDRFSAERLKGVDSTLKIQPAKLEDSAVYLCASSVPGRPPKGYTFGSGTRLTVV.